The 19 T cell receptor beta chains listed next were all sequenced from one sample in a study of shared clonotypes between healthy human individuals. This table comes from immunoSEQ multiplex PCR, and its TCRdb copy is limited to in-frame clones, with some not included. The data hold over a million clones, with 70% to 80% observed a single time. Sample: memory CD4+ T cells from PBMCs. Subset reported: CD45RA-negative fraction. These receptors were obtained from a man aged 18 to 30 in good health. Some clones in this sample may be carry-over from other donors' samples.

As for this clone: This specimen includes other DNA sequences encoding the same CDR3. The genes are TRBV28 and TRBJ1-1, with TRBD1 matching over 11 bases. The CDR3 runs to 14 residues. V was pared by 6 bases and J by 4 bases, with 4 bases of the junction left unmatched. Germline CDR1 MDHEN, CDR2 SYDVKM. In DNA form, the CDR3 reads TGTGCCAGCAGAACCGGGACAGGGGGCACTGAAGCTTTCTTT. As protein: CASRTGTGGTEAFF.

The J gene is TRBJ1-2, the V gene TRBV2; tentative D call: TRBD1 (5 bases). Trimming shortened V by 7 bases and J by 9 bases, and 18 bases separated the two germline ends. The CDR3 consists of 13 residues. Looked up from germline, CDR1 is SNHLY and CDR2 is FYNNEI. The CDR3, as DNA: TGTGCCAGCAATGATGTGGCAGGGTTGAGCTACACCTTC. Translating it yields CASNDVAGLSYTF.

This chain uses TRBV5-1 with TRBJ2-6, with unresolved D. CDR1 and CDR2 from the germline V gene are SGHRS and YFSETQ. V lost 5 bases, J lost 3 bases, and 21 bases lay in between. The CDR3 covers 18 residues. The CDR3 sequence is CASRAQAPSSGGANVLTF. CDR3 DNA: TGCGCCAGCAGGGCCCAGGCACCCTCCTCGGGTGGGGCCAACGTCCTGACTTTC.

This clone was seen a single time. The chain uses TRBV7-9 and TRBJ1-1; TRBD1 is a possible D gene (6 bases). Trimming took off 3 bases at V and 3 bases at J, with 11 bases between the two ends. From germline, CDR1 is SEHNR and CDR2 FQNEAQ (reference sequence). The CDR3 sequence is 14 residues long. CDR3 in DNA: TGTGCCAGCAGCTTTCAGGGGAGGGACACTGAAGCTTTCTTT. Translated: CASSFQGRDTEAFF.

The chain recombines TRBV18 with TRBJ2-2; 9 nucleotides match TRBD2. J was trimmed by 6 bases and V by 2 bases; bases with no gene match: 7. This CDR3 region has 16 residues. The germline CDR1 and CDR2 sequences are KGHSH and LQKENI. This CDR3 is CASSPFRGRASGELFF. CDR3 DNA sequence: TGTGCCAGCTCACCATTTCGCGGGAGGGCCTCCGGGGAGCTGTTTTTT.

This clone was found once. The chain is built from TRBV7-8 and TRBJ2-1; 12 nucleotides align to TRBD2. Germline V gives CDR1 SGHVS, CDR2 FQNEAQ. The length of the CDR3 is 16 residues. The junction had 7 bases not matched to a gene; V was cut back by 5 bases and J by 5 bases. The CDR3 nucleotides are TGTGCCAGCAGCCTCCGACTAGCGGGAGACCACAATGAGCAGTTCTTC. Its translation: CASSLRLAGDHNEQFF.

A remark on this clone: The same CDR3 arises from other DNA sequences in this sample as well. CDR3 bases: TGTGCCAGCAGTCGGGTTTCCCAAGAGACCCAGTACTTC. Its protein is CASSRVSQETQYF. V and J are TRBV2 and TRBJ2-5, with D unclear. Germline CDR1 and CDR2: SNHLY and FYNNEI. V was shortened by 5 bases and J by 1 base, with 8 bases between the two germline ends. The CDR3 consists of 13 residues.

This chain uses TRBV28 with TRBJ2-3; TRBD1 matches 8 bases. This CDR3 spans 14 amino acids. The germline CDR1 and CDR2 sequences are MDHEN and SYDVKM. With V trimmed by 7 bases and J by 5 bases, 8 bases remained unmatched. The CDR3 loop is CASKLPRGQDTQYF. The CDR3 nucleotides read TGTGCCAGCAAGTTGCCCAGGGGGCAAGATACGCAGTATTTT.

There are a few counts of this clone. A much larger clone lies a single base off, so this may be a read error. The genes are TRBV2 and TRBJ2-5; D perhaps matches TRBD1 (6 bases). This CDR3 is 11 amino acids long. Between the trimmed V and J ends, which lost 4 bases and 11 bases, there was a span of 11 bases. Looked up from germline, CDR1 is SNHLY and CDR2 is FYNNEI. The CDR3 sequence: CASSGGRGQYF. In nucleotides, the CDR3 is TGTGCCAGCAGTGGGGGGCGCGGGCAGTACTTC.

The chain couples TRBV5-1 to TRBJ2-7, with a tentative D call TRBD1 (5 bases). The length of the CDR3 is 13 residues. V lost 2 bases to trimming and J lost 0 bases, with 6 bases between them. Germline CDR1 is SGHRS and CDR2 is YFSETQ. The CDR3: CASSFDSSYEQYF. CDR3 DNA: TGCGCCAGCAGCTTCGACAGCTCCTACGAGCAGTACTTC.

The genes are TRBV7-3 and TRBJ2-1, with D perhaps TRBD2 (5 bases). The germline gives CDR1 SGHTA, CDR2 FQGTGA. This CDR3 is 16 amino acids long. V lost 4 bases, J lost 5 bases, and 18 bases lay in between. CDR3 nucleotides: TGTGCCAGCAGCTCAGGATCTAGCCTCGCGGACAATGAGCAGTTCTTC. It yields the protein CASSSGSSLADNEQFF.

The rearrangement joins TRBV6-1 to TRBJ2-1; unclear D gene. Germline CDR1 reads MNHNS; CDR2 reads SASEGT. CDR3 size: 11 residues. Between the trimmed V and J ends, which lost 5 bases and 3 bases, there was a span of 2 bases. CDR3 nucleotide sequence: TGTGCCAGCAGTATCTACAATGAGCAGTTCTTC. It specifies CASSIYNEQFF.

The chain carries TRBV7-9 and TRBJ1-4; D is ambiguous. Germline CDR1 reads SEHNR; CDR2 reads FQNEAQ (reference sequence). This CDR3 contains 14 residues. Trimming removed 8 bases from V and 0 bases from J, with 10 bases in between. The CDR3 reads CASSLRATNEKLFF. Written as DNA, the CDR3 is TGTGCCAGCTCTCTACGGGCAACTAATGAAAAACTGTTTTTT.

This clone was detected a few times. The chain couples TRBV2 to TRBJ1-5, with D unresolved. Per the germline V gene, CDR1 is SNHLY and CDR2 is FYNNEI. The CDR3 length is 11 residues. Trimming cost V 7 bases and J 3 bases, with 4 bases left between them. The CDR3 DNA is TGTGCCAGCACAGACAATCAGCCCCAGCATTTT. This translates into CASTDNQPQHF.

The rearrangement links TRBV6-1 to TRBJ1-3; D is unresolved. The CDR3 spans 12 residues. Germline V CDR1 and CDR2: MNHNS, SASEGT. V shed 4 bases and J shed 8 bases, with 9 bases lying between them. The CDR3 DNA sequence: TGTGCCAGCAGTGGCGACTTGGACACCATATATTTT. It encodes CASSGDLDTIYF.

The V gene is TRBV6-5, the J gene TRBJ2-1, with 7 positions matching TRBD2. Trimming removed 2 bases from V and 9 bases from J; junction bases left unmatched: 4. Looked up from germline, CDR1 is MNHEY and CDR2 is SVGAGI. The CDR3 loop spans 13 amino acids. The CDR3 reads CASSYGGRLEQFF. CDR3 coding DNA: TGTGCCAGCAGTTACGGCGGGAGACTTGAGCAGTTCTTC.

The chain uses TRBV15 and TRBJ2-7; D gene ambiguous. V was pared by 2 bases and J by 2 bases, with 10 bases between. The CDR3 runs to 14 residues. Germline V gives CDR1 LNHNV, CDR2 YYDKDF (reference sequence). CDR3 protein: CATSRYQEPYEQYF. The CDR3 nucleotides are TGTGCCACCAGCAGATATCAGGAACCCTACGAGCAGTACTTC.

The V gene is TRBV28, the J gene TRBJ1-2; tentative D call: TRBD1 (5 bases). Looked up from germline, CDR1 is MDHEN and CDR2 is SYDVKM. This CDR3 has 13 amino acids. V was clipped by 3 bases and J by 6 bases, with 11 bases between them. Here the CDR3 reads CASSLVGAHGYTF. CDR3 sequence (DNA): TGTGCCAGCAGTTTGGTAGGGGCTCATGGCTACACCTTC.

The genes are TRBV6-6 and TRBJ1-5, with D tentatively TRBD1 (5 bases). V gave up 2 bases and J gave up 4 bases, with 9 bases separating them. This CDR3 has 14 residues. The germline gives CDR1 MNHNY, CDR2 SVGAGI (reference sequence). This CDR3 reads CASSYGGTNQPQHF. The CDR3, as DNA: TGTGCCAGCAGTTACGGGGGGACGAATCAGCCCCAGCATTTT.